This TCR beta chain comes out of a study of blood T cell dynamics during melanoma immunotherapy. Study context: Patients with metastatic melanoma got pembrolizumab or nivolumab-ipilimumab as first-line care.

Sample time point: pre-treatment baseline. Samples come from before therapy and from week 3 after the first blockade cycle. DNA loading was fixed at about 360 ng for all bulk PBMC samples. This table comes from immunoSEQ multiplex PCR, and its TCRdb copy is limited to in-frame clones, with some not included. This sample has tens of thousands of clones; around 88% occur once, and the top ten carry around 4.2%. CDR1 is ENHRY and CDR2 is SYGVKD in the germline V gene. This CDR3 is 16 amino acids long. V lost 4 bases to trimming and J lost 0 bases; unmatched junction nucleotides: 7. Sequencing used blood, obtained from a patient treated with checkpoint blockade. The sequence was collected from a human donor with melanoma. The chain recombines TRBV10-3 with TRBJ2-3, with 7 nucleotides matching TRBD1. The CDR3 spells CAISVAGGTSTDTQYF. The CDR3 coding sequence is TGTGCCATCAGTGTCGCAGGGGGTACTAGCACAGATACGCAGTATTTT.